The present T cell receptor (beta chain) was sequenced within a study of blood T cell repertoires in COVID-19. Study summary: The cDNA or gDNA used as material had been derived from T cells, B-cell-depleted T cells, or PBMCs.

Per the original data handling: How many nucleated cells were present was estimated from reference gene primer amplification. This table comes from immunoSEQ multiplex PCR, and its TCRdb copy is limited to in-frame clones, with some not included. V, J and clone size were drawn from that table, and D and trimming were deduced from the DNA. The table includes about 160,000 clones, about three quarters detected once. With 1 base removed from V and 4 bases from J, the gap between germline ends came to 10 bases. This CDR3 has 14 amino acids. CDR1 is SGHDN, CDR2 FVKESK, per germline. Sequenced sample: peripheral blood. This sequence was found in a man in his 70s with acute or convalescent COVID-19. The chain combines TRBV14 with TRBJ1-1, with a possible D match to TRBD1 (5 bases). The CDR3 DNA is TGTGCCAGCAGCCAAGTGGGGGGGGGCACTGAAGCTTTCTTT. Translation: CASSQVGGGTEAFF.